The entry that follows covers one T cell receptor (beta chain) sequence. What it recognizes is unknown. The CDR3 consists of 12 residues. Trimming stripped 6 bases from V and 1 base from J, with 10 bases between. Germline values: CDR1 GTSNPN, CDR2 SVGIG (reference sequence). The sample belongs to a study of T cell repertoires in cytomegalovirus infection. As for the study in general: Both a matching HLA type and CMV infection were indicated by public TCR beta signatures.

Study results and limitations: Clonotype analysis showed dominance of the ex vivo response by HLA-C-restricted CMV-specific TCR beta clonotypes. Summed frequency of shared TCR beta families picked out CMV carriers who also had the relevant HLA.

In TCRdb, the reads were re-called with MiXCR into one record per CDR3 protein. This table holds about 700,000 distinct CDR3 sequences, roughly 30% found once. The sequence was obtained from a human donor in good health (CMV status not recorded). Some clones in this sample may be carry-over from other donors' samples. The rearrangement uses TRBV30 and TRBJ2-7; D is perhaps TRBD1 or TRBD2 (5 bases each). Material: cultured PBMCs, obtained from culture after CMV antigen stimulation. The CDR3 region has the DNA TGTGCCTGCGGGACGGATTCCTACGAGCAGTACTTC. Protein product: CACGTDSYEQYF.